This TCR beta chain was identified in a study of cytomegalovirus exposure and HLA in healthy donors. General study results and limits: Indistinguishability led to the exclusion of some V segments, TRBV6-2 and TRBV6-3 included. Associated with HLA alleles at 0.05 false discovery rate in a later analysis were 16,951 TCR beta sequences.

PCR involved 60 Vbeta and 13 Jbeta primers. Sequencing used immunoSEQ multiplex PCR; TCRdb keeps in-frame clones, though not all of them. The table has around 110,000 clones, 74% seen once. On this clone: Its specificity is unknown.

This CDR3 is 14 amino acids long. V lost 3 bases to trimming and J lost 3 bases, with 9 bases between them. Germline CDR1 is SGDLS and CDR2 is YYNGEE. The receptor comes from a woman aged 40 to 50 in good health and CMV-seropositive. The chain joins TRBV9 to TRBJ2-2; D possibly corresponds to TRBD2 (6 bases). Sequenced input: PBMCs. The CDR3 nucleotides are TGTGCCAGCAGCGGAACTAGCTACACCGGGGAGCTGTTTTTT. Translation: CASSGTSYTGELFF.